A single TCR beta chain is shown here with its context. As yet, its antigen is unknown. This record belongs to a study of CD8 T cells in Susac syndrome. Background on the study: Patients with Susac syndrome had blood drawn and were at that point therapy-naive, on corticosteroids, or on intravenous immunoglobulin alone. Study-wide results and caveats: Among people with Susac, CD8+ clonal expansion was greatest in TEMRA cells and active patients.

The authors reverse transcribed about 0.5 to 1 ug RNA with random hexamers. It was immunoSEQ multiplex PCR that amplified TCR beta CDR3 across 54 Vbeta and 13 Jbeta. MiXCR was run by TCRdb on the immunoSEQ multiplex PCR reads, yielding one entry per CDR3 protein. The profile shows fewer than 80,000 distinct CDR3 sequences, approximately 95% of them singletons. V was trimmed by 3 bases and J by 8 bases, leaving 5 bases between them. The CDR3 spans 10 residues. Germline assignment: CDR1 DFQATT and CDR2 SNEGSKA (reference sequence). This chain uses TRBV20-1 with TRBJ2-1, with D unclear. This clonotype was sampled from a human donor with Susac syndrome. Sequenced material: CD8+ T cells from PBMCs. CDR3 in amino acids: CSASPYEQFF. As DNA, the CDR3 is TGCAGTGCTAGCCCATATGAGCAGTTCTTC.